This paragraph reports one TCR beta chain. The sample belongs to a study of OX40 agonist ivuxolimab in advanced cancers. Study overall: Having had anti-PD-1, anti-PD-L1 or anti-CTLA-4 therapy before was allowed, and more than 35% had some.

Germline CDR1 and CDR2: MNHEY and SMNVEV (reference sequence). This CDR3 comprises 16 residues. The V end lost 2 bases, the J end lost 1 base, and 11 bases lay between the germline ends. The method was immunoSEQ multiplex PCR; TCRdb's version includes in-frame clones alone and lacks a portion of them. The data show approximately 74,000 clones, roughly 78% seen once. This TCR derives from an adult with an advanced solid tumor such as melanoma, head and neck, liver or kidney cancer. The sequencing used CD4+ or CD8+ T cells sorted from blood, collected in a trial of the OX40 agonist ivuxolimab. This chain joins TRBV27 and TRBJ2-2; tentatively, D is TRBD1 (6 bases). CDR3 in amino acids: CASSLIGTLNTGELFF. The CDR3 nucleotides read TGTGCCAGCAGTTTAATAGGGACACTGAACACCGGGGAGCTGTTTTTT.